The rows below give T cell receptor beta chains drawn from one sample of a study of T-cell reconstitution after alpha-beta-depleted transplantation in children. TCRdb reprocessed the PCR reads via MiXCR and lists one record per CDR3 protein. Among a few hundred thousand distinct CDR3 sequences listed, roughly 21% were seen once. Source: PBMCs from the stem cell graft donor, taken from the stem cell graft. Receptors were obtained from a human donor who donated a stem cell graft to a child with acute myeloid leukemia. CDR3s include the opening cysteine and the closing phenylalanine or tryptophan. A D gene is named only where the DNA matches it firmly. Clone size, where shown, is once, few, many, or a class for clones that have expanded.

TRBJ2-7 | TRBV4-1 | - | - | TGCGCCAGCAGCCAATCGTCCGGGTACGAGCAGTACTTC | CASSQSSGYEQYF
TRBJ2-1 | TRBV9 | - | - | TGTGCCAGCAGCGTAGTGAGCGGATACAATGAGCAGTTCTTC | CASSVVSGYNEQFF
TRBJ1-5 | TRBV12-3/TRBV12-4 | - | - | TGTGCCAGCAGTCCCAAGGACAGTAGCAATCAGCCCCAGCATTTT | CASSPKDSSNQPQHF
TRBJ2-1 | TRBV12-3/TRBV12-4 | - | - | TGTGCCAGCAGTTTGATCCCACTGGACCTCAATGAGCAGTTCTTC | CASSLIPLDLNEQFF
TRBJ2-1 | TRBV4-2 | - | - | TGTGCCAGCAGCCCAGGGACCAATGAGCAGTTCTTC | CASSPGTNEQFF
TRBJ2-1 | TRBV7-2 | many | TRBD1 | TGTGCCAGCAGCGGGGGACAGGGGACCTACAATGAGCAGTTCTTC | CASSGGQGTYNEQFF
TRBJ1-1 | TRBV7-9 | - | - | TGTGCCAGCAGCTTATACCCGAGCACTGAAGCTTTCTTT | CASSLYPSTEAFF
TRBJ2-1 | TRBV20-1 | few | - | TGCAGTGCCGGGTGGAGTTACAATGAGCAGTTCTTC | CSAGWSYNEQFF
TRBJ2-3 | TRBV28 | - | - | TGTGCCAGCAGTTTAACCCAGAACCCACGGGGGACAGATACGCAGTATTTT | CASSLTQNPRGTDTQYF
TRBJ2-4 | TRBV20-1 | few | - | TGCAGTGCTAGATGGGTCAAAAACATTCAGTACTTC | CSARWVKNIQYF
TRBJ2-7 | TRBV15 | few | TRBD1 | TGTGCCACCAGCAGGGGGACAGGCGTCTCCTACGAGCAGTACTTC | CATSRGTGVSYEQYF
TRBJ1-5 | TRBV7-2 | many | - | TGTGCCAGCAGCTTAGTTGGCAATCAGCCCCAGCATTTT | CASSLVGNQPQHF
TRBJ2-7 | TRBV7-9 | - | - | TGTGCCAGCAGCTTAGTTTTTGTAGGAGGAAAACGCGAGCAGTACTTC | CASSLVFVGGKREQYF
TRBJ2-5 | TRBV12-3/TRBV12-4 | many | - | TGTGCCAGCAGTTTGGGGGAAGAGACCCAGTACTTC | CASSLGEETQYF
TRBJ1-5 | TRBV12-3/TRBV12-4 | many | - | TGTGCCAGCACCGCCGGGCAGCCCCAGCATTTT | CASTAGQPQHF
TRBJ2-6 | TRBV29-1 | many | - | TGCAGCGTTGCGGGCCAGGGGAATACGGGGGCCAACGTCCTGACTTTC | CSVAGQGNTGANVLTF
TRBJ2-1 | TRBV24-1 | - | TRBD2 | TGTGCCACCAGTGATTTGGGACTAGCGGACAATGAGCAGTTCTTC | CATSDLGLADNEQFF
TRBJ2-7 | TRBV29-1 | - | - | TGCAGCGTTCGGAACGGGCCCTACGAGCAGTACTTC | CSVRNGPYEQYF
TRBJ2-2 | TRBV9 | - | - | TGTGCCAGCAGCGTAGGGAATAGCGGGAACACCGGGGAGCTGTTTTTT | CASSVGNSGNTGELFF
TRBJ2-1 | TRBV27 | - | - | TGTTCTCGAGGGGGAAAAGCCTACAATGAGCAGTTCTTC | CSRGGKAYNEQFF
TRBJ2-7 | TRBV20-1 | few | TRBD1 | TGCAGTGCTAGCCGAGACTGGGACAGCCGAACCTACGAGCAGTACTTC | CSASRDWDSRTYEQYF
TRBJ2-3 | TRBV5-1 | few | - | TGCGCCAGCAGCGCGGGCCAGGTTACGCAGTATTTT | CASSAGQVTQYF
TRBJ2-7 | TRBV2 | - | - | TGTGCCAGCAGCCGGGAGCAAACCTACGAGCAGTACTTC | CASSREQTYEQYF
TRBJ2-5 | TRBV28 | - | - | TGTGCCAGCAGTTTGTCTCCCCGCGAGGAACAAGAGACCCAGTACTTC | CASSLSPREEQETQYF
TRBJ1-1 | TRBV27 | - | - | TGTGCCAGCAGTTTTCGGGGGGTGGTCACTGAAGCTTTCTTT | CASSFRGVVTEAFF
TRBJ2-7 | TRBV3-1 | - | TRBD2 | TGTGCCAGCAGCCAGGCTAGCGGGACCTACGAGCAGTACTTC | CASSQASGTYEQYF
TRBJ2-5 | TRBV20-1 | - | - | TGCAGTGCCAACGCCTTTAGAGGTCCCCCGGCAGCCCAGTACTTC | CSANAFRGPPAAQYF
TRBJ2-7 | TRBV29-1 | many | - | TGCAGCGTTGAAGGGGGCTCGAGCACCTACGAGCAGTACTTC | CSVEGGSSTYEQYF
TRBJ2-3 | TRBV12-3/TRBV12-4 | many | - | TGTGCCAGCAGTTTTAATGGACAGAACACAGATACGCAGTATTTT | CASSFNGQNTDTQYF
TRBJ2-1 | TRBV20-1 | - | TRBD2 | TGCAGTGCTTCCGGGACTAGCGGTTTTGTTGAGCAGTTCTTC | CSASGTSGFVEQFF
TRBJ2-7 | TRBV21-1 | few | - | TGTGCCAGCCCCGCTAGCGGGAGGGCGGAGGAGCAGTACTTC | CASPASGRAEEQYF
TRBJ2-7 | TRBV6-2/TRBV6-3 | - | TRBD2 | TGTGCCAGCAGTTACAGCATCCTGACTAGCGGTTACTCCTACGAGCAGTACTTC | CASSYSILTSGYSYEQYF
TRBJ2-7 | TRBV20-1 | few | - | TGCAGTGCTAGAGGGACGGGGGAAAACTACGAGCAGTACTTC | CSARGTGENYEQYF
TRBJ2-1 | TRBV5-1 | - | TRBD2 | TGCGCCAGCAGCTTGGGAGGCGGGAGGGCCGATGAGCAGTTCTTC | CASSLGGGRADEQFF
TRBJ2-1 | TRBV20-1 | many | TRBD2 | TGCAGTGCCCCTGAAGCGGGGAGGGGTAATGAGCAGTTCTTC | CSAPEAGRGNEQFF
TRBJ2-1 | TRBV7-8 | few | - | TGTGCCAGCAGCTTAAAGACGGGAGCCTCCTACAATGAGCAGTTCTTC | CASSLKTGASYNEQFF
TRBJ1-1 | TRBV9 | - | - | TGTGCCAGCAGCGTAGGGGCGGGGGCTGAAGCTTTCTTT | CASSVGAGAEAFF
TRBJ2-5 | TRBV5-1 | - | - | TGCGCCAGCAGCTTGGTATCTGGTGGACGGGAGACCCAGTACTTC | CASSLVSGGRETQYF
TRBJ2-7 | TRBV4-3 | - | - | TGCGCCAGCAGCCAAGATCGGGGGGCAGTTTACGAGCAGTACTTC | CASSQDRGAVYEQYF
TRBJ2-7 | TRBV6-1 | - | - | TGTGCCAGCCACCCCCAAAACCACGGCTACGAGCAGTACTTC | CASHPQNHGYEQYF
TRBJ1-1 | TRBV12-3/TRBV12-4 | few | - | TGTGCCAGCAGTTTAAGACGGTGGAACACTGAAGCTTTCTTT | CASSLRRWNTEAFF
TRBJ1-5 | TRBV15 | few | - | TGTGCCACCAGCAGAGACGAGGGGTGGCAGCCCCAGCATTTT | CATSRDEGWQPQHF
TRBJ2-5 | TRBV7-2 | - | TRBD2 | TGTGCCAGCAGCTCGAAGCGGGAGGGCCCCGAGACCCAGTACTTC | CASSSKREGPETQYF